A single T cell receptor (beta chain) is shown here with its context. The antigen remains undetermined. TCRdb's table, derived via immunoSEQ multiplex PCR, lists solely in-frame clones and lacks some. This table holds nearly 90,000 clones, roughly four fifths found once. These data belong to a study of graft-versus-host responses after intestinal transplantation. Whole-study context: In this cohort, recipients had multivisceral, liver-intestinal, or isolated intestinal transplants. The study, taken as a whole, reports: Early post-transplant declines in HvG were associated with peak levels of circulating GvH clones. Some patients had graft-donor T cell macrochimerism, and their allografts showed high graft-versus-host to host-versus-graft clonal ratios. GvH clones appeared in recipient marrow, some first in ileum or blood.

After removal of 5 bases from V and 3 bases from J, the junction contained 2 bases not matched to a gene. Germline V gives CDR1 MNHEY, CDR2 SVGAGI. This CDR3 comprises 14 residues. This TCR was sampled from a human donor who received an intestinal transplant. The sequencing used unstimulated CD8+ T cells sorted from spleen or lymph node cells, collected before intestinal transplant. The J gene is TRBJ2-3, the V gene TRBV6-5; TRBD2 aligns across 10 bases. As DNA, the CDR3 is TGTGCCAGCAGTCTAGCGGGAGAAACAGATACGCAGTATTTT. The encoded protein is CASSLAGETDTQYF.